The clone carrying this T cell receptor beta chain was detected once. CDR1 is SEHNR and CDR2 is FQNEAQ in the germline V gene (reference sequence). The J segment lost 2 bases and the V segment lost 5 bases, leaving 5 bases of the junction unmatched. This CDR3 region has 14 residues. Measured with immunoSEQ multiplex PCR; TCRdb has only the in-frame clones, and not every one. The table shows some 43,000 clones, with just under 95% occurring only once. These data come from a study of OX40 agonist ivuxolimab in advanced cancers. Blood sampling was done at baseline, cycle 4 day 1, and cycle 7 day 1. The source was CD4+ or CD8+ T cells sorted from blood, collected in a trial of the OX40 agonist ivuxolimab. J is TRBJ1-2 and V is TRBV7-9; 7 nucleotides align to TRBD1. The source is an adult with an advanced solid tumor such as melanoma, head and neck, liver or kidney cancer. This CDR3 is CASSAVRGNYGYTF. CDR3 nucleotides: TGTGCCAGCAGCGCGGTCAGGGGGAACTATGGCTACACCTTC. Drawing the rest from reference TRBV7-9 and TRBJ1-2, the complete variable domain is DTGVSQNPRHKITKRGQNVTFRCDPISEHNRLYWYRQTLGQGPEFLTYFQNEAQLEKSRLLSDRFSAERPKGSFSTLEIQRTEQGDSAMYLCASSAVRGNYGYTFGSGTRLTVV.